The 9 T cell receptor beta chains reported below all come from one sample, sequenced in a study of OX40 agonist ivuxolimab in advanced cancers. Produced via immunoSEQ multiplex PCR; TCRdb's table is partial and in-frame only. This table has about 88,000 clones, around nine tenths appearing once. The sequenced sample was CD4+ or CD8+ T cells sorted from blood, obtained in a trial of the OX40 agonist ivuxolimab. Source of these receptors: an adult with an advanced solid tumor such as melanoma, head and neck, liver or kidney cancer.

CDR3 sequence: CASSLDPRAGQVSGANVLTF. The CDR3 nucleotides are TGTGCCAGCAGCTTAGATCCTCGGGCGGGACAGGTCTCTGGGGCCAACGTCCTGACTTTC. The chain joins TRBV11-2 to TRBJ2-6; TRBD1 matches at 8 bases. The CDR3 is 20 residues long. V shed 0 bases, J shed 0 bases, and the junction held 10 bases outside the gene matches. The germline V gene has CDR1 SGHAT and CDR2 FQNNGV.

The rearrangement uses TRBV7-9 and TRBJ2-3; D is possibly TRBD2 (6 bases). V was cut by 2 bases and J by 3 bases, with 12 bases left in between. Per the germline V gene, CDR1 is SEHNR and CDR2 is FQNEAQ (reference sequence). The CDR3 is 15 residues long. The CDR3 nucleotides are TGTGCCAGCAGCTTATGGCGGGGAGAGACAGATACGCAGTATTTT. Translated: CASSLWRGETDTQYF.

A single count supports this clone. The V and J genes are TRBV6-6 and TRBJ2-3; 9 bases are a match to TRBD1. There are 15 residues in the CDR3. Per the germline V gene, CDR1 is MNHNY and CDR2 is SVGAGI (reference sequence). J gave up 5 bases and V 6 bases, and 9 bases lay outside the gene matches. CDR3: CASRAGTGSVDTQYF. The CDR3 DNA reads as TGTGCCAGCAGAGCCGGGACAGGGTCAGTAGATACGCAGTATTTT.

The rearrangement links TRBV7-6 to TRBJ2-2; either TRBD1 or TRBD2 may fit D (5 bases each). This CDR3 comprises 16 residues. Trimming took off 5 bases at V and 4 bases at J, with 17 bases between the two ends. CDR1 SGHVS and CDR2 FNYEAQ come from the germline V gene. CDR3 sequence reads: CASSVARDPSTGELFF. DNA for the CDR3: TGTGCCAGCAGCGTTGCCCGGGACCCCAGCACCGGGGAGCTGTTTTTT.

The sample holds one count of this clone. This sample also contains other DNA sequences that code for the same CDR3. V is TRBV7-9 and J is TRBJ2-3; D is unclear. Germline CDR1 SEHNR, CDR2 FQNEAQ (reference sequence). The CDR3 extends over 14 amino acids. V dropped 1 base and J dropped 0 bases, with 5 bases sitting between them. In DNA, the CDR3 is TGTGCCAGCAGCTTAGGAGCAAGCACAGATACGCAGTATTTT. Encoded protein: CASSLGASTDTQYF.

The CDR3 here is CASSNYRDTSYEQYF. The CDR3 DNA follows: TGTGCCAGCAGCAACTACCGGGACACCTCCTACGAGCAGTACTTC. The chain has TRBV5-6 and TRBJ2-5; D is perhaps TRBD1 (6 bases). The J call may be wrong; the DNA end is better matched by TRBJ2-7. Looked up from germline, CDR1 is SGHDT and CDR2 is YYEEEE. CDR3 length equals 15 residues.

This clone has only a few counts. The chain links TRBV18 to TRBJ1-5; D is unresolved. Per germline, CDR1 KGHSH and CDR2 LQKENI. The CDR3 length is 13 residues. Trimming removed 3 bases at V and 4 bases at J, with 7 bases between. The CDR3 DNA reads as TGTGCCAGCTCACCCATGGATAATCAGCCCCAGCATTTT. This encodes CASSPMDNQPQHF. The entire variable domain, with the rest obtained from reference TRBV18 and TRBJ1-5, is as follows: NAGVMQNPRHLVRRRGQEARLRCSPMKGHSHVYWYRQLPEEGLKFMVYLQKENIIDESGMPKERFSAEFPKEGPSILRIQQVVRGDSAAYFCASSPMDNQPQHFGDGTRLSIL.

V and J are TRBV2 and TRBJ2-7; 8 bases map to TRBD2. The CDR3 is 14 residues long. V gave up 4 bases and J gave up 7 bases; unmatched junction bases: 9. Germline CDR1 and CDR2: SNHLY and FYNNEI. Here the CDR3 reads CASSVELSGGEQYF. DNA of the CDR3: TGTGCCAGCAGTGTCGAACTCTCGGGGGGGGAGCAGTACTTC. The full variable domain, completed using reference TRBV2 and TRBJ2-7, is EPEVTQTPSHQVTQMGQEVILRCVPISNHLYFYWYRQILGQKVEFLVSFYNNEISEKSEIFDDQFSVERPDGSNFTLKIRSTKLEDSAMYFCASSVELSGGEQYFGPGTRLTVT.

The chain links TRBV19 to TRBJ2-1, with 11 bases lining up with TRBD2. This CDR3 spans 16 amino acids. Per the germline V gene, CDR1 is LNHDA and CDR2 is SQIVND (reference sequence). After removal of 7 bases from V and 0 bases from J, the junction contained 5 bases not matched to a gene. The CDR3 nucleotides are TGTGCCAGTACCCCGACTAGCGGGGCCTCCTACAATGAGCAGTTCTTC. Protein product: CASTPTSGASYNEQFF.